The text below deals with one T cell receptor (beta chain). Its antigen remains unidentified. This entry is derived from a study of cytomegalovirus exposure and HLA in healthy donors. Study information: Among the approximately 370 donors who were genotyped, about 80% fell in the genetic ancestry cluster that is associated with self-reported Caucasian donors. Overall study results and limits: DRB1 showed the most TCR associations and HLA-C the fewest in a later analysis, as rates varied by HLA locus. Later, an analysis found that common viral pathogens appeared to be linked with several of the most significant clusters. The listing of roughly 160 TCR beta chains classed them as cytomegalovirus-associated.

60 Vbeta and 13 Jbeta primers were used in PCR. The data were produced by immunoSEQ multiplex PCR, yet TCRdb's version contains in-frame clones alone and is incomplete. The repertoire holds about 140,000 clones, with about 68% as singletons. This CDR3 comprises 13 residues. The V gene lost 4 bases and the J gene lost 1 base, with 8 bases spanning the gap. The sample consisted of PBMCs. The chain recombines TRBV5-3 with TRBJ2-5, with TRBD1 as a possible D gene (6 bases). TRBV5-3 qualifies as an ORF whose function is uncertain. The sequence was obtained from a human donor in good health. The CDR3 here is CARSGDTQETQYF. CDR3 DNA sequence: TGTGCCAGAAGCGGGGACACCCAAGAGACCCAGTACTTC.